The rows below give T cell receptor beta chains drawn from one sample of a study of blood T cell repertoires in COVID-19. Clones were read by immunoSEQ multiplex PCR, and TCRdb kept only the in-frame ones, dropping some. The repertoire includes 160,000 or so clones, more than 75% of them detected once, and over 7.5% sits in the top ten. The sequenced sample consisted of peripheral blood. Source of these receptors: a woman aged 70 to 79 with acute or convalescent COVID-19. The CDR3 runs from the conserved cysteine through the conserved F or W. Fields, in order: D gene, clone size, V gene, J gene, CDR3 DNA, CDR3 protein. D genes are given only for firm matches. The size of a clone is reported for some rows only, either as once, few or many, or as a class for expanded clones.

d_gene: TRBD2
abundance: few
v_gene: TRBV5-1
j_gene: TRBJ2-1
CDR3nt: TGCGCCAGCAGCTTGGGCGGGAGAATTGATGGTCTGTTCTTC
CDR3aa: CASSLGGRIDGLFF

d_gene: .
abundance: few
v_gene: TRBV15
j_gene: TRBJ2-7
CDR3nt: TGTGCCACCAGCAGAGATAAGAGGCGCGCCAGCTACTATGAGCAGTACTTC
CDR3aa: CATSRDKRRASYYEQYF

d_gene: TRBD2
abundance: .
v_gene: TRBV29-1
j_gene: TRBJ2-3
CDR3nt: TGCAGCGTTGATACTAGCGGGAGGGATAGCACAGATACGCAGTATTTT
CDR3aa: CSVDTSGRDSTDTQYF

d_gene: .
abundance: .
v_gene: TRBV28
j_gene: TRBJ2-3
CDR3nt: TGTGCCAGCAGTGGCTGGGTAGCGGGCACAGATACGCAGTATTTT
CDR3aa: CASSGWVAGTDTQYF

d_gene: .
abundance: .
v_gene: TRBV19
j_gene: TRBJ1-1
CDR3nt: TGTGCCGTCGCCCCGTACGGGGTGAACACTGAAGCTTTCTTT
CDR3aa: CAVAPYGVNTEAFF

d_gene: TRBD1
abundance: .
v_gene: TRBV7-8
j_gene: TRBJ2-3
CDR3nt: TGTGCCAGCAGCTTGCCGACAGGGGGTGGGACAGATACGCAGTATTTT
CDR3aa: CASSLPTGGGTDTQYF

d_gene: .
abundance: .
v_gene: TRBV28
j_gene: TRBJ1-2
CDR3nt: TGTGCCAGCAGGATTCAGGGCGGGGGGCACGGCTACACCTTC
CDR3aa: CASRIQGGGHGYTF

d_gene: .
abundance: .
v_gene: TRBV9
j_gene: TRBJ1-1
CDR3nt: TGTGCCAGCACTCTTGGCCCGGGGGACACTGAAGCTTTCTTT
CDR3aa: CASTLGPGDTEAFF

d_gene: .
abundance: .
v_gene: TRBV3-1/TRBV3-2
j_gene: TRBJ2-2
CDR3nt: TGTGCCAGCAGCCAACTAGAGGGAGAGCTGTTTTTT
CDR3aa: CASSQLEGELFF

d_gene: .
abundance: .
v_gene: TRBV6-5
j_gene: TRBJ1-2
CDR3nt: TGTGCCAGCAGTACGGCAGGGGATGTTGGAGGCTACACCTTC
CDR3aa: CASSTAGDVGGYTF

d_gene: .
abundance: once
v_gene: TRBV19
j_gene: TRBJ2-3
CDR3nt: TGTGCCAGTAGTATCGGAGGCACGCAGTATTTT
CDR3aa: CASSIGGTQYF

d_gene: TRBD2
abundance: .
v_gene: TRBV30
j_gene: TRBJ2-6
CDR3nt: TGTGCCTGGGGACGGAGGCCGGGACTAGCGGGGGGCTCTGGGGCCAACGTCCTGACTTTC
CDR3aa: CAWGRRPGLAGGSGANVLTF

d_gene: .
abundance: .
v_gene: TRBV5-4
j_gene: TRBJ2-2
CDR3nt: TGTGCCAGCAGCTTTGGGGGCGGACCCCCCGGGGAGCTGTTTTTT
CDR3aa: CASSFGGGPPGELFF

d_gene: .
abundance: .
v_gene: TRBV7-9
j_gene: TRBJ1-2
CDR3nt: TGTGCCAGCAGCTTAGACTACCGGCCAGATGGCTACACCTTC
CDR3aa: CASSLDYRPDGYTF

d_gene: TRBD2
abundance: .
v_gene: TRBV6-4
j_gene: TRBJ2-1
CDR3nt: TGTGCCAGCAGTGTCAACGACGGGACTAAACAGTTCTTC
CDR3aa: CASSVNDGTKQFF

d_gene: .
abundance: .
v_gene: TRBV3-1/TRBV3-2
j_gene: TRBJ2-7
CDR3nt: TGTGCCAGCAGCCAAACATGGGTAGGAGGTGAGCAGTACTTC
CDR3aa: CASSQTWVGGEQYF

d_gene: .
abundance: .
v_gene: TRBV3-1/TRBV3-2
j_gene: TRBJ2-1
CDR3nt: TGTGCCAGCAGCCAAGGACTAGACCGCCGGGGCAATGAGCAGTTCTTC
CDR3aa: CASSQGLDRRGNEQFF

d_gene: .
abundance: .
v_gene: TRBV5-4
j_gene: TRBJ1-5
CDR3nt: TGTGCCAGCAGCCTATTCAATAGCAATCAGCCCCAGCATTTT
CDR3aa: CASSLFNSNQPQHF

d_gene: .
abundance: .
v_gene: TRBV18
j_gene: TRBJ2-2
CDR3nt: TGTGCCAGCTCACCAAGAGGGGGATCACACACCGGGGAGCTGTTTTTT
CDR3aa: CASSPRGGSHTGELFF

d_gene: .
abundance: .
v_gene: TRBV7-9
j_gene: TRBJ2-7
CDR3nt: TGTGCCAGCAGCTTACCCGACAGCTACGAGCAGTACTTC
CDR3aa: CASSLPDSYEQYF

d_gene: TRBD2
abundance: .
v_gene: TRBV5-6
j_gene: TRBJ2-1
CDR3nt: TGTGCCAGCAGCCCTCCCGGGACTAGCAGATTCAATGAGCAGTTCTTC
CDR3aa: CASSPPGTSRFNEQFF

d_gene: TRBD1
abundance: .
v_gene: TRBV24-1
j_gene: TRBJ2-7
CDR3nt: TGTGCCACCAGTCCTGGCAGGGGGCCAGTTTACGAGCAGTACTTC
CDR3aa: CATSPGRGPVYEQYF

d_gene: .
abundance: once
v_gene: TRBV11-3
j_gene: TRBJ2-1
CDR3nt: TGTGCCAGCAGCTCGTCGCGTTACAATGAGCAGTTCTTC
CDR3aa: CASSSSRYNEQFF

d_gene: TRBD1
abundance: .
v_gene: TRBV6-6
j_gene: TRBJ2-7
CDR3nt: TGTGCCAGCAGGTCGACAGGGGACTCCTACGAGCAGTACTTC
CDR3aa: CASRSTGDSYEQYF

d_gene: TRBD2
abundance: .
v_gene: TRBV5-1
j_gene: TRBJ2-7
CDR3nt: TGCGCCAGCAGCTTGGGCACTAGCGGGACCTCCTACGAGCAGTACTTC
CDR3aa: CASSLGTSGTSYEQYF